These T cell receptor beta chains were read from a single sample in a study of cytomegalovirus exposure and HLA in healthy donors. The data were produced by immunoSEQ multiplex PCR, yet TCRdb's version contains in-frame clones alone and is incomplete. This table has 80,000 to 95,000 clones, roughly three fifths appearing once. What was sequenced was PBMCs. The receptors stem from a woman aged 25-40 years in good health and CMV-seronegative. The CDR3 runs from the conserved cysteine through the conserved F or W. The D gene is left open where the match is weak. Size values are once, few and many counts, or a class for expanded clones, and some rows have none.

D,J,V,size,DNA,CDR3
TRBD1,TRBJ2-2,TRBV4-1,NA,TGCGCCAGCAGCCGCGGACAGGCTACCGGGGAGCTGTTTTTT,CASSRGQATGELFF
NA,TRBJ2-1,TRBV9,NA,TGTGCCAGCAGCGTAGCGGGACTGCCTAGGGATGAGCAGTTCTTC,CASSVAGLPRDEQFF
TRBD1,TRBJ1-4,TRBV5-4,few,TGTGCCAGCAGCACGGGGACAGCTGAAAAACTGTTTTTT,CASSTGTAEKLFF
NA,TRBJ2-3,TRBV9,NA,TGTGCCAGCAGCGTATTTCGGGAAGTGCCAGATACGCAGTATTTT,CASSVFREVPDTQYF
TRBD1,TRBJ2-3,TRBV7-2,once,TGTGCCAGCAGCATCGACAGGGGCAATACAGATACGCAGTATTTT,CASSIDRGNTDTQYF
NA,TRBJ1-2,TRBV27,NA,TGTGCCAGCAGTTTTAACGGGGAAACAGCTGGCTACACCTTC,CASSFNGETAGYTF
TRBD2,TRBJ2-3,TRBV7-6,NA,TGTGCCAGCAGCGACTATCTTGGCCTAGCGGGGGACACAGATACGCAGTATTTT,CASSDYLGLAGDTDTQYF
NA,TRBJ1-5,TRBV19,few,TGTGCCAGCGTAGCCCAGGGAAGGGATCAGCCCCAGCATTTT,CASVAQGRDQPQHF
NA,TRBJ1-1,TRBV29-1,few,TGCAGCGGAACAGGGTGGCAGGGCACTGAAGCTTTCTTT,CSGTGWQGTEAFF
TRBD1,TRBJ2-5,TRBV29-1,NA,TGCAGCGTGCGGACAGGGGCCGGGCAAGAGACCCAGTACTTC,CSVRTGAGQETQYF
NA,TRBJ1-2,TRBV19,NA,TGTGCCAGTAGTATGAGGCCCGGAGGGAGTCTCTATGGCTACACCTTC,CASSMRPGGSLYGYTF
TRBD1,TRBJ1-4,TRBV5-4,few,TGTGCCAGCAGCTCCGGCTTGGACAGGAGAAATGAAAAACTGTTTTTT,CASSSGLDRRNEKLFF
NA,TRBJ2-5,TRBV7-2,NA,TGTGCCAGCAGCTCCCTGTGGGGCCCCCAAGAGACCCAGTACTTC,CASSSLWGPQETQYF
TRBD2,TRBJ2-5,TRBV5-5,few,TGTGCCAGCAGCTCCTCACTAGCGGAGGGAAGAAAGACCCAGTACTTC,CASSSSLAEGRKTQYF
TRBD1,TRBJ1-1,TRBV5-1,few,TGCGCCAGCAGCGACTACAGGGGGGCAAACACTGAAGCTTTCTTT,CASSDYRGANTEAFF
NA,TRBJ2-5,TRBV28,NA,TGTGCCAGCAGCCCCGTGGCCTTTGAGACCCAGTACTTC,CASSPVAFETQYF
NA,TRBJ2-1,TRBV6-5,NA,TGTGCCAGCAGTTCCCCACGCGCAGAGCAGTTCTTC,CASSSPRAEQFF
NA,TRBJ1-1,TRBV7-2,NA,TGTGCCAGCAGCCGTTTCAATGGAGACACTGAAGCTTTCTTT,CASSRFNGDTEAFF
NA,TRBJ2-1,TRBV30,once,TGTGCCTGGAGTTCGTTCACAGACAATGAGCAGTTCTTC,CAWSSFTDNEQFF
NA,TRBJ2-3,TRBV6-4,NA,TGTGCCAGCAGTAAGATAGCCGGGACTTGGGAAGATACGCAGTATTTT,CASSKIAGTWEDTQYF
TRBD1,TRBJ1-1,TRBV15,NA,TGTGCCACCAGCAGCAGGGGGATGAACACTGAAGCTTTCTTT,CATSSRGMNTEAFF
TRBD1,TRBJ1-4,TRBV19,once,TGTGCCAGTACCCTCCAAGGGACAGGGCGGGAAAAACTGTTTTTT,CASTLQGTGREKLFF
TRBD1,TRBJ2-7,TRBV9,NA,TGTGCCAGCAGCGGACAGGGGTACGAGCAGTACTTC,CASSGQGYEQYF
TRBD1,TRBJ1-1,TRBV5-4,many,TGTGCCAGCAGCGGAAAACAGGGGGTGTTTAACACTGAAGCTTTCTTT,CASSGKQGVFNTEAFF
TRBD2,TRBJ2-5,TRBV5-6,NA,TGTGCCAGCAGTTACCCAAGGCGGGAGGGTCGAGAGACCCAGTACTTC,CASSYPRREGRETQYF
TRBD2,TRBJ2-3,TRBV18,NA,TGTGCCAGCTCACCAGCGAGCGGGAGTGTTGCAGATACGCAGTATTTT,CASSPASGSVADTQYF
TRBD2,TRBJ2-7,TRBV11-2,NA,TGTGCCAGCAGCCCGGGACTAGCTAGCCTCGAGCAGTACTTC,CASSPGLASLEQYF
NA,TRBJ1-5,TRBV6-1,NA,TGTGCCAGCAGCCTGACAGAAAACAATCAGCCCCAGCATTTT,CASSLTENNQPQHF
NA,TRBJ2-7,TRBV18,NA,TGTGCCAGCTCACCACCGGTACTCACGAGCTCCTACGAGCAGTACTTC,CASSPPVLTSSYEQYF
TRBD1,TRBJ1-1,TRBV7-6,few,TGTGCCAGCAGCTTGCTACAGGGGAGGAACACTGAAGCTTTCTTT,CASSLLQGRNTEAFF
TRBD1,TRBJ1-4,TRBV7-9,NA,TGTGCCAGCGGAAGACAGGGATTCGGTGAAAAACTGTTTTTT,CASGRQGFGEKLFF
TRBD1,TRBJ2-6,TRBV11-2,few,TGTGCCAGCAGCTTGGGGACAGGGGGCAGTATGGCGGCCAACGTCCTGACTTTC,CASSLGTGGSMAANVLTF
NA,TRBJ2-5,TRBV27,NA,TGTGCCAGCAGTTTATCCCGGCGGGGAGAGACCCAGTACTTC,CASSLSRRGETQYF
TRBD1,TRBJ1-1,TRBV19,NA,TGTGCCAGTACCCAGGGACAGAGCCCCAAGAGGGGGCGGGCTTTCTTT,CASTQGQSPKRGRAFF
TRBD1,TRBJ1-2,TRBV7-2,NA,TGTGCCAGCAGCTGGCGGACAGGGCCTGGCTACACCTTC,CASSWRTGPGYTF
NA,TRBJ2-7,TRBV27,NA,TGTGCCAGCAGTTTGGCCCGACTTGACGAGCAGTACTTC,CASSLARLDEQYF
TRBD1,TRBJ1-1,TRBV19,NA,TGTGCCAGTAGCCGACAGGGGGCGTCGAGCACTGAAGCTTTCTTT,CASSRQGASSTEAFF
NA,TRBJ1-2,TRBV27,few,TGTGCCAGCAGTCTTGGGGGGTCCCCGGTGGGTGGCTACACCTTC,CASSLGGSPVGGYTF
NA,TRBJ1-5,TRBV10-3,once,TGTGCCATCAGACAGGGTTGGAATCAGCCCCAGCATTTT,CAIRQGWNQPQHF
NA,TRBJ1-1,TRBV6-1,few,TGTGCCAGCAGTGCCGGACAGTCTTGGAACACTGAAGCTTTCTTT,CASSAGQSWNTEAFF
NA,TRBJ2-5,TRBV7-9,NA,TGTGCCAGCAGCTCCCGGAGGGGTCAAGAGACCCAGTACTTC,CASSSRRGQETQYF
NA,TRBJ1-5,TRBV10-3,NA,TGTGCCATCAGGGAGGGGAGCCAGCCCCAGCATTTT,CAIREGSQPQHF
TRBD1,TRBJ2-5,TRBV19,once,TGTGCCAGTAGTATCTGGACAGGGGGTTCAGAGACCCAGTACTTC,CASSIWTGGSETQYF
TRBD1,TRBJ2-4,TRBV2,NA,TGTGCCAGCAGTCGGGACAGCGTAAAGACGTTTGCCAAAAACATTCAGTACTTC,CASSRDSVKTFAKNIQYF
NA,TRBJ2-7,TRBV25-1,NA,TGTGCCAGCAGTGAATATCGTTCGGACAGAGAGCAGTACTTC,CASSEYRSDREQYF
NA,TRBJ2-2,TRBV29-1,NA,TGCAGCGTCGTTACAGGGAATCCACCCGGGGAGCTGTTTTTT,CSVVTGNPPGELFF
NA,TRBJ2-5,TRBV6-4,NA,TGTGCCAGCAGTGACGGGCGAGACAAAGGGGGATTTCGCCAAGAGACCCAGTACTTC,CASSDGRDKGGFRQETQYF